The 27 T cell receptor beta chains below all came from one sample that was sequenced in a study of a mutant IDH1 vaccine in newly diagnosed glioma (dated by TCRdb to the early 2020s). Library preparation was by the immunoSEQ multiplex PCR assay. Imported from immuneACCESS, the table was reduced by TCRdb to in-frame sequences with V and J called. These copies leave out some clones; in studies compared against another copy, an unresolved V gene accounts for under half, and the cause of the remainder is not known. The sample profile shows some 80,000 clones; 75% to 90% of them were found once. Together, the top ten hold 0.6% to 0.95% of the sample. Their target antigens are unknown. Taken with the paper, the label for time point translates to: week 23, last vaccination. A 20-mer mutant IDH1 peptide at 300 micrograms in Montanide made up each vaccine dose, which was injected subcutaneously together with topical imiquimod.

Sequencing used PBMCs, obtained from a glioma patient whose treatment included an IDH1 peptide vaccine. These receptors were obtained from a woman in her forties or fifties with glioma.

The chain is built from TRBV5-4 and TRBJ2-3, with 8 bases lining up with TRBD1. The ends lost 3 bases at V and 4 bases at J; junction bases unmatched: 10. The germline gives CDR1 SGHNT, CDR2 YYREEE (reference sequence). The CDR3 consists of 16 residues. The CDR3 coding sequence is TGTGCCAGCAGCTATAGAACAGGGGGATTCGCAGATACGCAGTATTTT. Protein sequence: CASSYRTGGFADTQYF.

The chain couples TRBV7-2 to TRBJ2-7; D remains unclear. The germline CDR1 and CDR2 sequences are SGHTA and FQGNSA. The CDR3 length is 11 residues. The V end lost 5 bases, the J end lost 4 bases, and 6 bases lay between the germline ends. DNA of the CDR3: TGTGCCAGCAGCCTGAGGTACGAGCAGTACTTC. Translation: CASSLRYEQYF.

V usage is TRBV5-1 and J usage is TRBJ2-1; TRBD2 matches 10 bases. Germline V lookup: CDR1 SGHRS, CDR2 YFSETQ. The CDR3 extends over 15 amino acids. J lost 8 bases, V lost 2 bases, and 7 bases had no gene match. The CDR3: CASSFSSGSEYEQFF. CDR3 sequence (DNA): TGCGCCAGCAGCTTCTCTAGCGGGAGTGAATATGAGCAGTTCTTC.

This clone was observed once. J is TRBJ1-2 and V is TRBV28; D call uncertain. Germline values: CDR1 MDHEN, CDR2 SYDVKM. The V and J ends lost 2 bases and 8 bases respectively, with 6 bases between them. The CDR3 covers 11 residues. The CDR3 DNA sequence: TGTGCCAGCAGTTTAAGGCGGGGCTACACCTTC. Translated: CASSLRRGYTF.

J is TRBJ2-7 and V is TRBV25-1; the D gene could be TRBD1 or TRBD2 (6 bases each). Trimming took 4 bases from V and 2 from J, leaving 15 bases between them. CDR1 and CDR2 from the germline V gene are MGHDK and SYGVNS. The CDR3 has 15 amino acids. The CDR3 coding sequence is TGTGCCAGCAGTGGAGGGGGGACTTCCACCTACGAGCAGTACTTC. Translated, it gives CASSGGGTSTYEQYF.

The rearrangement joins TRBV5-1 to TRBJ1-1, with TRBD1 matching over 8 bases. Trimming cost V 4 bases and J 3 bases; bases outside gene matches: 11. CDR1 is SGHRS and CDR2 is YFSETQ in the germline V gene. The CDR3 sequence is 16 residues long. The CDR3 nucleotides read TGCGCCAGCAGCCCGATACTCAGGGGGCGCGACACTGAAGCTTTCTTT. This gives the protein CASSPILRGRDTEAFF.

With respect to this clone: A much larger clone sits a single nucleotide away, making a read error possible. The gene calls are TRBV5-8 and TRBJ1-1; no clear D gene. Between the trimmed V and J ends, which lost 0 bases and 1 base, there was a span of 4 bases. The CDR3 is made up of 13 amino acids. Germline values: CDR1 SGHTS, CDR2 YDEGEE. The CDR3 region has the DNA TGTGCCAGCAGCTTGGCCAGGAACACTGAAGCTTTCTTT. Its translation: CASSLARNTEAFF.

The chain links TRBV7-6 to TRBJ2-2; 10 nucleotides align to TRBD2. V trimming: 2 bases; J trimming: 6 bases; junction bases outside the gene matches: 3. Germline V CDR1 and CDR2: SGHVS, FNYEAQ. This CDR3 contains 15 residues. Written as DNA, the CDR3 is TGTGCCAGCAGCTTATTAGCGGGAGGTTCCGGGGAGCTGTTTTTT. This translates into CASSLLAGGSGELFF.

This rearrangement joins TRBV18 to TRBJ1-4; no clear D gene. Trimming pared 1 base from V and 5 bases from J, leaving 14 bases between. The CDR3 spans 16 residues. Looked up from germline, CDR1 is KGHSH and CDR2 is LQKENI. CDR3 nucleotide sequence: TGTGCCAGCTCACCACAACGGCTCGACCGGAATGAAAAACTGTTTTTT. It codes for CASSPQRLDRNEKLFF.

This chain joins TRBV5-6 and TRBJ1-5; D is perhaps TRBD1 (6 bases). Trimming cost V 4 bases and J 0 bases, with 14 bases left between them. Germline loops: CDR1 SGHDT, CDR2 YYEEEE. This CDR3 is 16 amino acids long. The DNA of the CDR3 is TGTGCCAGCAGCGGCGGGGGGCCAAATAGCAATCAGCCCCAGCATTTT. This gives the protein CASSGGGPNSNQPQHF.

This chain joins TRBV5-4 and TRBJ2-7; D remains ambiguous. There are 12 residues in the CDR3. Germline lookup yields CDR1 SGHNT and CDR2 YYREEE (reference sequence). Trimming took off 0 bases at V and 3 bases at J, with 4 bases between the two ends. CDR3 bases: TGTGCCAGCAGCTTGGCCAACTACGAGCAGTACTTC. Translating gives CASSLANYEQYF.

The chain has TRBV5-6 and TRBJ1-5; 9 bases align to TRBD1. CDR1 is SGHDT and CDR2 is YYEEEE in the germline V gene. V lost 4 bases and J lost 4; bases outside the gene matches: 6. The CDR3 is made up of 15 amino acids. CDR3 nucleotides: TGTGCCAGCAGCCCATCCGGGACAGGGAATCAGCCCCAGCATTTT. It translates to CASSPSGTGNQPQHF. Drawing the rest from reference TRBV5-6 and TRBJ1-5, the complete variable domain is DAGVTQSPTHLIKTRGQQVTLRCSPKSGHDTVSWYQQALGQGPQFIFQYYEEEERQRGNFPDRFSGHQFPNYSSELNVNALLLGDSALYLCASSPSGTGNQPQHFGDGTRLSIL.

As DNA, the CDR3 is TGTGCCAGCACCTTCCGACTGTTCTCTGGGGCCAACGTCCTGACTTTC. Its translation is CASTFRLFSGANVLTF. The chain employs TRBV2 and TRBJ2-6, with unresolved D. The CDR3 sequence is 16 residues long. Trimming pared 7 bases from V and 0 bases from J, leaving 13 bases between. Germline V gene sequence: CDR1 SNHLY, CDR2 FYNNEI.

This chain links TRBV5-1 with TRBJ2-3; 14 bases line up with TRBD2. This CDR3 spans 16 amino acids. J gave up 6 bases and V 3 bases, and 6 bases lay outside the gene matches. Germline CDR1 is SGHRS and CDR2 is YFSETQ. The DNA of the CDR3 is TGCGCCAGCAGCTGGGGACTAGCGGGAGTCCGGGATACGCAGTATTTT. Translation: CASSWGLAGVRDTQYF.

Written as DNA, the CDR3 is TGTGCCAGCAGTAAGGGACAGGGGGTATCAGATACGCAGTATTTT. It is translated as CASSKGQGVSDTQYF. The rearrangement uses TRBV28 and TRBJ2-3, with 11 bases aligning to TRBD1. CDR1 is MDHEN, CDR2 SYDVKM, per germline. Trimming took 5 bases from V and 4 from J; bases not matched to a gene: 5. The CDR3 consists of 15 residues. Full variable domain (rest looked up from reference TRBV28 and TRBJ2-3): DVKVTQSSRYLVKRTGEKVFLECVQDMDHENMFWYRQDPGLGLRLIYFSYDVKMKEKGDIPEGYSVSREKKERFSLILESASTNQTSMYLCASSKGQGVSDTQYFGPGTRLTVL.

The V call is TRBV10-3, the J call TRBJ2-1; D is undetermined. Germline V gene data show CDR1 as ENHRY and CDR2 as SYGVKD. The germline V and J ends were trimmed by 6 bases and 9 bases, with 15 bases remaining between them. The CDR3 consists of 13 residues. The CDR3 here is CAIREASQTEQFF. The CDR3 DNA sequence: TGTGCCATCAGAGAGGCTAGTCAGACTGAGCAGTTCTTC.

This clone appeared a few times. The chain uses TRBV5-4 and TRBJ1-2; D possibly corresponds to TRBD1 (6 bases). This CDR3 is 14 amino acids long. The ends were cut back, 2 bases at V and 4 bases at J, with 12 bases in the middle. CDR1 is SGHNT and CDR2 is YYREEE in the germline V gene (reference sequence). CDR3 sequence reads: CASSFGRGSYGYTF. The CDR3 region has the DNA TGTGCCAGCAGCTTCGGCAGGGGAAGCTATGGCTACACCTTC.

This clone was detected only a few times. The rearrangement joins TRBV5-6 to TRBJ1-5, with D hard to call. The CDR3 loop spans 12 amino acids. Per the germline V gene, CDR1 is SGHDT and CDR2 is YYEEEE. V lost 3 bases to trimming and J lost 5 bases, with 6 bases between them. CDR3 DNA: TGTGCCAGCAGCTCCGACCATCAGCCCCAGCATTTT. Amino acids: CASSSDHQPQHF.

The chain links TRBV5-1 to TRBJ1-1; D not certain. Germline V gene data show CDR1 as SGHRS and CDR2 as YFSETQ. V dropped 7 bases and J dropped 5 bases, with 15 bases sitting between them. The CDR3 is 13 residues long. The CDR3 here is CASAEGMGTEAFF. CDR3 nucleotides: TGCGCCAGCGCCGAGGGAATGGGAACTGAAGCTTTCTTT.

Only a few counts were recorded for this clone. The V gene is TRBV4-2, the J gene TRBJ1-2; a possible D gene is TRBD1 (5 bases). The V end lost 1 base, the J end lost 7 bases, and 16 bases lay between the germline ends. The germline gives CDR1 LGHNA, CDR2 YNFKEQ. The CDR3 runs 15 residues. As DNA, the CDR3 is TGTGCCAGCAGCCAAGCGATGAGTGGGGCGGGTGGCTACACCTTC. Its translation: CASSQAMSGAGGYTF.

The chain's CDR3 is CASGGGTNEKLFF. CDR3 sequence (DNA): TGTGCCAGCGGGGGCGGAACTAATGAAAAACTGTTTTTT. The chain uses TRBV6-6 and TRBJ1-4, with a weak D call TRBD1 (6 bases). The V gene lost 8 bases and the J gene lost 1 base, with 8 bases spanning the gap. This CDR3 is built from 13 residues. Germline V CDR1 and CDR2: MNHNY, SVGAGI (reference sequence).

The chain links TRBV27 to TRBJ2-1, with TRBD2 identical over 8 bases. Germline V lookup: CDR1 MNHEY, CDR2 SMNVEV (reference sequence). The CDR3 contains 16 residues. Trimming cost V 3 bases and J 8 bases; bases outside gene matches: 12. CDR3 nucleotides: TGTGCCAGCAGTTTCAGTTCCGGGACTAGAAATTATGAGCAGTTCTTC. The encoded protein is CASSFSSGTRNYEQFF.

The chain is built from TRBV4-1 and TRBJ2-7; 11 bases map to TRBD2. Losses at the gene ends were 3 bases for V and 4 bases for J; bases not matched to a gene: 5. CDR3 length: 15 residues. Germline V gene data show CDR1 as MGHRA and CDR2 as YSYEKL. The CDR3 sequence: CASSQGTSGPYEQYF. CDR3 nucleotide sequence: TGCGCCAGCAGCCAGGGGACTAGCGGTCCGTACGAGCAGTACTTC.

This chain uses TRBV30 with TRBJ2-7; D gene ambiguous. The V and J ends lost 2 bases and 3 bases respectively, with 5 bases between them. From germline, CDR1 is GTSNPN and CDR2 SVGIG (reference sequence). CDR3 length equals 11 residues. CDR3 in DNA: TGTGCCTGGAGTACATACTACGAGCAGTACTTC. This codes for CAWSTYYEQYF.

CDR3: CATSRDLASTDTQYF. CDR3 sequence (DNA): TGTGCCACCAGCAGAGATCTCGCTAGCACAGATACGCAGTATTTT. The chain employs TRBV15 and TRBJ2-3; D unclear. The CDR3 is made up of 15 amino acids. Germline lookup yields CDR1 LNHNV and CDR2 YYDKDF (reference sequence). V was pared by 0 bases and J by 0 bases, with 7 bases between.

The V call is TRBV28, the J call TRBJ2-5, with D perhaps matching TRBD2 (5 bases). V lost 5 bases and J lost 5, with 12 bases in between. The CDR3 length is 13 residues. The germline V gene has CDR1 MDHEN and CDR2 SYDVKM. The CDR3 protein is CASSGRGWETQYF. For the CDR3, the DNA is TGTGCCAGCAGTGGCCGGGGTTGGGAGACCCAGTACTTC.

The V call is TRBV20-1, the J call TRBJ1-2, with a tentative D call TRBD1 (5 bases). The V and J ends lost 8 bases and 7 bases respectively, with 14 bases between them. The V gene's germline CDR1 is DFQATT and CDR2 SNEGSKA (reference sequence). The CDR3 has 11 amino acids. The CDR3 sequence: CSTTGAIGYTF. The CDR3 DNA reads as TGCAGTACCACAGGCGCCATTGGCTACACCTTC.